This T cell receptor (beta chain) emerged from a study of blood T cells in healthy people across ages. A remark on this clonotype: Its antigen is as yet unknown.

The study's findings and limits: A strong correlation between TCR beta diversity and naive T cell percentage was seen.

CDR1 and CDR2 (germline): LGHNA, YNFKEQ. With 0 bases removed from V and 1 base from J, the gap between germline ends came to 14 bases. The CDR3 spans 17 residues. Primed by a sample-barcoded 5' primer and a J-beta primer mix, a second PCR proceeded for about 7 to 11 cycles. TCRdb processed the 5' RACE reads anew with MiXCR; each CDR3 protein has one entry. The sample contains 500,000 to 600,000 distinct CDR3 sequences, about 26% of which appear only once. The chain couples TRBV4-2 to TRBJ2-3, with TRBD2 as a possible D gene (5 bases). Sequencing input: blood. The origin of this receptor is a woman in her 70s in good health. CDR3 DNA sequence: TGTGCCAGCAGCCAAGATCGAGGAGGTGATCGCACAGATACGCAGTATTTT. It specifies CASSQDRGGDRTDTQYF.